This entry is about one T cell receptor beta chain. The target antigen is unknown. Expressed TCRB transcripts were sequenced, since all the RNA that had been isolated was reverse transcribed. Assay used: immunoSEQ multiplex PCR; TCRdb lists only in-frame clones, some missing. The sample gives nearly 250,000 clones, under 70% of which show up once; almost 0.055% is in the top ten. Germline-derived CDR1 and CDR2 are SGHTA and FQGNSA. The V end was cut by 2 bases, the J end by 3 bases, with 2 bases between. CDR3 length: 11 amino acids. These data belong to a study of beta chain features in type 1 diabetes. Overall study: Sorted cells examined across all samples numbered 107,917,701.

Study-level findings and limits: Moderate yet significant TCRB CDR3 shortening was seen in Type 1 diabetes patients in all four CD4+ subsets.

The sequence came from a man aged 25-45 years in good health. The chain recombines TRBV7-2 with TRBJ2-7; D not certain. Sequencing used naive CD4+ T cells from blood. The chain's CDR3 is CASSLIYEQYF. CDR3 nucleotide sequence: TGTGCCAGCAGCTTAATCTACGAGCAGTACTTC.